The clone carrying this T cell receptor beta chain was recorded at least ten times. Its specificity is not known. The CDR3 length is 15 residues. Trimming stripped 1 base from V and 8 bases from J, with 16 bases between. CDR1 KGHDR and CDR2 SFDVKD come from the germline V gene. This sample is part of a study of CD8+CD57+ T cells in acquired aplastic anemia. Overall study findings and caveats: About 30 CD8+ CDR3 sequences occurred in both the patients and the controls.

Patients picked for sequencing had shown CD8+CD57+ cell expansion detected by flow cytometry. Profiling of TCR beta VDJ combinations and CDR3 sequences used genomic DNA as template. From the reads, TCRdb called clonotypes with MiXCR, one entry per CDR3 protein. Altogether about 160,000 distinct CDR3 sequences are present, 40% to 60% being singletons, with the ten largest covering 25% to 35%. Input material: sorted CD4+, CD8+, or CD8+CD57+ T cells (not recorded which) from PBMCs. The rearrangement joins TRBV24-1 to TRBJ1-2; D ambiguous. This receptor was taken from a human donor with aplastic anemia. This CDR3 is CATSDFLNGLEGYTF. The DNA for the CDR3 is TGTGCCACCAGTGATTTCCTGAACGGGCTAGAAGGCTACACCTTC.